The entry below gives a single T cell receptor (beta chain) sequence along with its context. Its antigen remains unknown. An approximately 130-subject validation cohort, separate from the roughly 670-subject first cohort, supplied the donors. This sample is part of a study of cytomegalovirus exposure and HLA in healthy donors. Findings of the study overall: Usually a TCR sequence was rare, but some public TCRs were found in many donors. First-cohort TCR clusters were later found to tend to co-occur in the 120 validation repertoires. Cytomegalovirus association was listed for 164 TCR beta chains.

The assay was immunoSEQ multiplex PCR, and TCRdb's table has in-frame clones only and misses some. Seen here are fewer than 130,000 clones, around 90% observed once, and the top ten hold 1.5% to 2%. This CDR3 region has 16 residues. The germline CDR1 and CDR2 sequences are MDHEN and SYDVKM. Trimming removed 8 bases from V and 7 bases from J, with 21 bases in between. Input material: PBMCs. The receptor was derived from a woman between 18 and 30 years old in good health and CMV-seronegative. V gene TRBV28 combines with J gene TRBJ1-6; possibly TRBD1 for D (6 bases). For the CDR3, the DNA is TGTGCCAGCGCCGACCGGGACACCCGAAGGAATTCACCCCTCCACTTT. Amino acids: CASADRDTRRNSPLHF.